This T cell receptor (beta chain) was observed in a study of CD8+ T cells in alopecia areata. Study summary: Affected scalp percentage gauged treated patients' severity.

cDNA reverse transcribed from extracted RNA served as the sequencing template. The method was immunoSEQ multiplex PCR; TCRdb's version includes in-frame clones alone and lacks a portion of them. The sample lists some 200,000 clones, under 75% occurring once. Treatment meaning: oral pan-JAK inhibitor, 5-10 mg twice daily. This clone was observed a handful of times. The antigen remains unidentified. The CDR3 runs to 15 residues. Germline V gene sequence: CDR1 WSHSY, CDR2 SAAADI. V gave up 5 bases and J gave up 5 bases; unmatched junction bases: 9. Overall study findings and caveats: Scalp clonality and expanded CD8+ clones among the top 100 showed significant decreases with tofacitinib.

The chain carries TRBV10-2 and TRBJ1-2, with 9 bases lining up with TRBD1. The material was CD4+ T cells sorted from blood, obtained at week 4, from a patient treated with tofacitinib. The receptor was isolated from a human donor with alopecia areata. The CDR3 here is CASSQTPTGGYGYTF. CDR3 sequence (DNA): TGCGCCAGCAGTCAGACCCCGACAGGGGGGTATGGCTACACCTTC.